A selection of T cell receptor beta chains follows, all from one sample in a study of sequential checkpoint blockade in melanoma. TCRdb's table, derived via immunoSEQ multiplex PCR, lists solely in-frame clones and lacks some. The data contain about 21,000 clones, roughly 82% of them singletons. The material sequenced was CD8+ T cells sorted from blood (inferred from file names), taken from a patient given nivolumab and ipilimumab in sequence. All receptors derive from a human donor with melanoma. Both conserved end residues are trimmed from each CDR3. Clone size appears in some rows only: once, few, many, or a class for an expanded clone.

>NA|TRBV7-9
ASSLVGAGFSYEQY
>NA|TRBV5-6
ASSFFSGGNQPQH
>NA|TRBV5-1
ASSYPPEGHDTGELF
>NA|TRBV4-3
ASSQVEAGGGEKLF
>once|TRBV27
ASSPGALNTEAF
>NA|TRBV29-1
SAAWGEYEQY
>NA|TRBV9
ASSDYRGLAAGEQY
>NA|TRBV5-8
ASSLGTATEAF
>NA|TRBV30
ACFRDSHSGNTIY
>NA|TRBV19
ASSISPLWDRDTEAF
>NA|TRBV7-9
AADSLTEAF
>NA|TRBV19
ASSIPGSYEQY
>NA|TRBV4-2
ASSQDGTGAYEQY
>NA|TRBV19
ATTGWDTGELF
>NA|TRBV7-6
ASSLGSSGGAMRDEQF
>NA|TRBV7-9
ASSLGQIVTYVNTEAF